This T cell receptor beta chain appears in the sequencing data of a study of early T cells in non-severe SARS-CoV-2 infection. TCRdb recomputed calls from the 5' RACE reads with MiXCR, one row per CDR3 protein. This table holds tens of thousands of distinct CDR3 sequences, 15% to 19% found once. Sample: whole blood. The sequence was obtained from an adult who was a healthcare worker with PCR-confirmed SARS-CoV-2 infection or an uninfected control (not recorded which).

The CDR3 spells CSVSLGGQSNEKLFF. The CDR3 nucleotides are TGCAGCGTTTCCCTAGGAGGGCAATCTAATGAAAAACTGTTTTTT. This chain joins TRBV29-1 and TRBJ1-4; D ambiguous. Germline CDR1 is SQVTM and CDR2 is ANQGSEA. V lost 5 bases, J lost 3 bases, and 16 bases lay in between. This CDR3 has 15 amino acids. The full variable domain, rest sourced from reference TRBV29-1 and TRBJ1-4, is SAVISQKPSRDICQRGTSLTIQCQVDSQVTMMFWYRQQPGQSLTLIATANQGSEATYESGFVIDKFPISRPNLTFSTLTVSNMSPEDSSIYLCSVSLGGQSNEKLFFGSGTQLSVL.